This entry features one T cell receptor (beta chain) sequence. Its antigen is unidentified. This PCR relied on a set of 60 Vbeta primers and 13 Jbeta primers. TCRdb's table, derived via immunoSEQ multiplex PCR, lists solely in-frame clones and lacks some. The repertoire includes about 96,000 clones, roughly 74% of them detected once, and 11% to 15% sits in the top ten. The data were taken from a study of cytomegalovirus exposure and HLA in healthy donors. For the study at large: As released early, the data held 70 million to 95 million unique TCRs from HLA-typed donors. Regarding the study as a whole: Later findings reportedly placed an Asian-associated ancestry cluster below the 666-donor mean for N-insertions.

V was pared by 4 bases and J by 0 bases, with 12 bases between. Germline V gives CDR1 SGHDN, CDR2 FVKESK. This CDR3 spans 15 amino acids. The sample comprised PBMCs. V usage is TRBV14 and J usage is TRBJ1-1, with unresolved D. The source is a woman between 65 and 79 years old in good health and CMV-seropositive. The CDR3, as DNA: TGTGCCAGCAGCCCATTGAGACAACTGAACACTGAAGCTTTCTTT. Amino acid sequence: CASSPLRQLNTEAFF. The complete variable domain, with remaining parts taken from reference TRBV14 and TRBJ1-1, reads EAGVTQFPSHSVIEKGQTVTLRCDPISGHDNLYWYRRVMGKEIKFLLHFVKESKQDESGMPNNRFLAERTGGTYSTLKVQPAELEDSGVYFCASSPLRQLNTEAFFGQGTRLTVV.